A single sample gave rise to the 20 T cell receptor beta chains below, sequenced in a study of blood T cell repertoires in COVID-19. Assay used: immunoSEQ multiplex PCR; TCRdb lists only in-frame clones, some missing. The sample records a few hundred thousand clones, 87% being singletons. Sequences were obtained from peripheral blood. The receptor source for this set is a man younger than 30 with active or convalescent COVID-19.

The V call is TRBV11-3, the J call TRBJ2-7; D is perhaps TRBD2 (5 bases). This CDR3 is built from 13 residues. Per germline, CDR1 SGHNT and CDR2 YENEEA. V was cut by 4 bases and J by 1 base, with 8 bases left in between. CDR3: CASSSGNSYEQYF. The CDR3 nucleotides are TGTGCCAGCAGCTCGGGGAATTCCTACGAGCAGTACTTC. Based on the CDR3 plus reference TRBV11-3 and TRBJ2-7, the full variable domain is EAGVVQSPRYKIIEKKQPVAFWCNPISGHNTLYWYLQNLGQGPELLIRYENEEAVDDSQLPKDRFSAERLKGVDSTLKIQPAELGDSAVYLCASSSGNSYEQYFGPGTRLTVT.

The J gene is TRBJ2-1, the V gene TRBV29-1; D perhaps matches TRBD2 (5 bases). The V end was cut by 3 bases, the J end by 0 bases, with 12 bases between. This CDR3 has 15 amino acids. Looked up from germline, CDR1 is SQVTM and CDR2 is ANQGSEA. CDR3 in amino acids: CSVDRSGSSYNEQFF. CDR3 coding DNA: TGCAGCGTTGATCGGTCGGGAAGCTCCTACAATGAGCAGTTCTTC.

The J gene is TRBJ2-2, the V gene TRBV6-5; TRBD1 aligns across 11 bases. CDR3 size: 14 residues. Germline V gene lookup returns CDR1 MNHEY and CDR2 SVGAGI. J gave up 6 bases and V 6 bases, and 3 bases lay outside the gene matches. CDR3 DNA: TGTGCCAGCAGCTGGGGACAGGGGGCCGGGGAGCTGTTTTTT. This sequence encodes CASSWGQGAGELFF.

This chain joins TRBV9 and TRBJ1-5; 7 nucleotides agree with TRBD1. The CDR3 runs to 15 residues. Germline lookup yields CDR1 SGDLS and CDR2 YYNGEE. Germline trimming cut 0 bases from V and 1 base from J; bases unmatched to any gene: 1. The CDR3 protein is CASSVGGQSNQPQHF. Here the CDR3 DNA reads TGTGCCAGCAGCGTAGGGGGACAGAGCAATCAGCCCCAGCATTTT. Combining the CDR3 with reference TRBV9 and TRBJ1-5 gives the whole variable domain DSGVTQTPKHLITATGQRVTLRCSPRSGDLSVYWYQQSLDQGLQFLIQYYNGEERAKGNILERFSAQQFPDLHSELNLSSLELGDSALYFCASSVGGQSNQPQHFGDGTRLSIL.

The rearrangement links TRBV28 to TRBJ1-3; no clear D gene. The germline V gene encodes CDR1 MDHEN and CDR2 SYDVKM. The CDR3 consists of 16 residues. V was pared by 4 bases and J by 0 bases, with 13 bases between. CDR3 DNA: TGTGCCAGCAGTTCATCAGGTTCGAACTCTGGAAACACCATATATTTT. Amino acids: CASSSSGSNSGNTIYF.

The rearrangement uses TRBV6-5 and TRBJ2-7; the match to TRBD1 covers 8 bases. Germline CDR1 MNHEY, CDR2 SVGAGI. J gave up 4 bases and V 6 bases, and 11 bases lay outside the gene matches. CDR3 length: 15 amino acids. The CDR3 reads CASSLWTGRQYEQYF. In DNA, the CDR3 is TGTGCCAGCAGCCTATGGACAGGGAGGCAGTACGAGCAGTACTTC.

This clone has just a few counts. The V and J genes are TRBV14 and TRBJ2-7, with 8 positions matching TRBD2. Germline V gives CDR1 SGHDN, CDR2 FVKESK. The CDR3 loop spans 14 amino acids. The V gene end was trimmed by 5 bases and the J gene end by 3 bases; junction bases not matched to a gene: 6. The CDR3 loop is CASSTRLAIYEQYF. CDR3 in DNA: TGTGCCAGCAGCACCCGACTAGCGATCTACGAGCAGTACTTC.

The chain links TRBV18 to TRBJ2-2; 8 bases align to TRBD2. CDR1 KGHSH and CDR2 LQKENI come from the germline V gene. Losses at the gene ends were 11 bases for V and 0 bases for J; bases not matched to a gene: 5. The length of the CDR3 is 14 residues. CDR3 loop: CAANSGTNTGELFF. CDR3 nucleotide sequence: TGTGCCGCCAATAGCGGGACGAACACCGGGGAGCTGTTTTTT.

The V and J genes are TRBV5-6 and TRBJ2-7; 9 nucleotides align to TRBD1. The CDR3 sequence is 14 residues long. Trimming cost V 2 bases and J 3 bases; bases outside gene matches: 3. Germline CDR1 SGHDT, CDR2 YYEEEE. CDR3 sequence (DNA): TGTGCCAGCAGCTTACCGGGACAGGGCTACGAGCAGTACTTC. Its translation is CASSLPGQGYEQYF.

The genes are TRBV19 and TRBJ2-3, with D perhaps matching TRBD2 (5 bases). Germline V lookup: CDR1 LNHDA, CDR2 SQIVND (reference sequence). Trimming left V 4 bases short and J 1 base short, with 9 bases between. The CDR3 consists of 14 residues. Here the CDR3 DNA reads TGTGCCAGTAGTAGAGGGCAGGGCACAGATACGCAGTATTTT. Translated: CASSRGQGTDTQYF.

This clone showed up just once. The gene calls are TRBV28 and TRBJ2-7; D ambiguous. V lost 6 bases, J lost 2 bases, and 17 bases lay in between. The CDR3 runs 15 residues. The germline gives CDR1 MDHEN, CDR2 SYDVKM. The CDR3 nucleotides read TGTGCCAGCAGCCTTACCGGCAGGAATACCTACGAGCAGTACTTC. The encoded protein is CASSLTGRNTYEQYF.

V usage is TRBV7-2 and J usage is TRBJ2-1; 8 positions agree with TRBD1. The CDR3 is 15 amino acids. Trimming at V came to 6 bases and at J to 1 base, leaving 5 bases not matched to a gene. Germline CDR1 reads SGHTA; CDR2 reads FQGNSA. Here the CDR3 reads CASRQDRASYNEQFF. The CDR3 DNA sequence: TGTGCCAGCAGACAGGACAGGGCTTCCTACAATGAGCAGTTCTTC.

This clone appeared a single time. The chain links TRBV7-6 to TRBJ1-4; 9 bases align to TRBD1. CDR3 size: 16 residues. Germline CDR1 SGHVS, CDR2 FNYEAQ. V was clipped by 1 base and J by 6 bases; unmatched bases: 6. In nucleotides, the CDR3 is TGTGCCAGCAGCTTAGGTACAGGGGGCGTATATGAAAAACTGTTTTTT. Amino acid sequence: CASSLGTGGVYEKLFF. The variable domain in full, completed from reference TRBV7-6 and TRBJ1-4, reads GAGVSQSPRYKVTKRGQDVALRCDPISGHVSLYWYRQALGQGPEFLTYFNYEAQQDKSGLPNDRFSAERPEGSISTLTIQRTEQRDSAMYRCASSLGTGGVYEKLFFGSGTQLSVL.

This chain uses TRBV7-9 with TRBJ2-3; TRBD1 is a possible D gene (5 bases). V was shortened by 5 bases and J by 2 bases, with 14 bases between the two germline ends. The CDR3 covers 15 residues. From germline, CDR1 is SEHNR and CDR2 FQNEAQ (reference sequence). In DNA form, the CDR3 reads TGTGCCAGCAGCCCCCGACAGCAGGACACAGATACGCAGTATTTT. As protein: CASSPRQQDTDTQYF. The complete variable domain, with remaining parts taken from reference TRBV7-9 and TRBJ2-3, reads DTGVSQNPRHKITKRGQNVTFRCDPISEHNRLYWYRQTLGQGPEFLTYFQNEAQLEKSRLLSDRFSAERPKGSFSTLEIQRTEQGDSAMYLCASSPRQQDTDTQYFGPGTRLTVL.

This chain connects TRBV7-2 to TRBJ2-3, with D possibly TRBD2 on 5 matching bases. The CDR3 has 15 residues. Germline V gives CDR1 SGHTA, CDR2 FQGNSA. Trimming pared 7 bases from V and 4 bases from J, leaving 18 bases between. DNA for the CDR3: TGTGCCAGCATGAAAGGAAGGCGGGTATCAGATACGCAGTATTTT. Residues: CASMKGRRVSDTQYF.

The J gene is TRBJ2-7, the V gene TRBV5-1; the D is unclear. Germline V gives CDR1 SGHRS, CDR2 YFSETQ. The CDR3 length is 14 residues. The V end was cut by 0 bases, the J end by 4 bases, with 11 bases between. CDR3 sequence: CASSLGEAAYEQYF. The CDR3 nucleotides are TGCGCCAGCAGCTTGGGAGAGGCGGCTTACGAGCAGTACTTC.

The chain is built from TRBV27 and TRBJ1-2, with 9 positions matching TRBD1. Trimming took 7 bases from V and 8 from J; bases not matched to a gene: 8. The V gene's germline CDR1 is MNHEY and CDR2 SMNVEV (reference sequence). The CDR3 is 13 residues long. CDR3 sequence: CASTEQGASGYTF. DNA of the CDR3: TGTGCCAGCACCGAACAGGGGGCATCCGGCTACACCTTC.

This rearrangement joins TRBV28 to TRBJ2-5; 10 bases fit TRBD2. The CDR3 extends over 15 amino acids. Unmatched junction bases numbered 5, after V lost 3 bases and J lost 4 bases. Looked up from germline, CDR1 is MDHEN and CDR2 is SYDVKM. The CDR3 nucleotides read TGTGCCAGCAGTTTGCTAGCGGGAGTTATAGAGACCCAGTACTTC. Translated, it gives CASSLLAGVIETQYF.

The V and J genes are TRBV6-5 and TRBJ2-7; D gene unclear. This CDR3 contains 16 residues. Germline CDR1 and CDR2: MNHEY and SVGAGI. Trimming shortened V by 0 bases and J by 0 bases, and 12 bases separated the two germline ends. CDR3 sequence: CASSYSVLRSSYEQYF. CDR3 bases: TGTGCCAGCAGTTACTCGGTTTTAAGGAGCTCCTACGAGCAGTACTTC.

J is TRBJ1-1 and V is TRBV9; D gene uncertain. The V gene's germline CDR1 is SGDLS and CDR2 YYNGEE. V was trimmed by 1 base and J by 1 base, leaving 11 bases between them. The length of the CDR3 is 15 residues. The CDR3 loop reads CASSVFGGQNTEAFF. The CDR3 DNA reads as TGTGCCAGCAGCGTATTTGGCGGGCAGAACACTGAAGCTTTCTTT.